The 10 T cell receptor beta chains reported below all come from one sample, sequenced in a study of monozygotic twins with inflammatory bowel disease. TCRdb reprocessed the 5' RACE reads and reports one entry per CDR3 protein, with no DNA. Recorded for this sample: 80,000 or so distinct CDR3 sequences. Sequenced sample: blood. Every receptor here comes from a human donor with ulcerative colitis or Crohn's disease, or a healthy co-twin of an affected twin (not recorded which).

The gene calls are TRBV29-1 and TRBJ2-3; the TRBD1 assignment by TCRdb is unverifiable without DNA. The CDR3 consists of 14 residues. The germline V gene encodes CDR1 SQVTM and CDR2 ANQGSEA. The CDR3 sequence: CSVGTGTSTDTQYF.

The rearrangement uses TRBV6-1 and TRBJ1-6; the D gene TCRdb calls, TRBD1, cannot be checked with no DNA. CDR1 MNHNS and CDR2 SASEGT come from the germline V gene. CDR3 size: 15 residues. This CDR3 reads CASSLKRGGGSPLHF.

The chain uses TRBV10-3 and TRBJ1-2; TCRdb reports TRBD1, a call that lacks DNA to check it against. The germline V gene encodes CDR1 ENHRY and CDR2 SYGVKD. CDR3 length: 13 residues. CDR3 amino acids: CAISEGRNYGYTF.

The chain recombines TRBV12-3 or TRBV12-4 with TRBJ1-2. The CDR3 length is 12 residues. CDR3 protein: CASSLHNYGYTF.

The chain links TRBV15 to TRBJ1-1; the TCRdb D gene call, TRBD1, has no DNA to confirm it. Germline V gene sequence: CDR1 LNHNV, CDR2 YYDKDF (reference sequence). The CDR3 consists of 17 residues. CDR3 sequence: CATSRDRTPERNTEAFF. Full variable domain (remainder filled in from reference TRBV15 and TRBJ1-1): DAMVIQNPRYQVTQFGKPVTLSCSQTLNHNVMYWYQQKSSQAPKLLFHYYDKDFNNEADTPDNFQSRRPNTSFCFLDIRSPGLGDTAMYLCATSRDRTPERNTEAFFGQGTRLTVV.

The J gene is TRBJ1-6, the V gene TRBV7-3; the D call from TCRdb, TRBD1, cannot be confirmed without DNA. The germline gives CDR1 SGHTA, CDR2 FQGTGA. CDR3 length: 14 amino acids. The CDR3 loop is CASSRSRDRGTLHF.

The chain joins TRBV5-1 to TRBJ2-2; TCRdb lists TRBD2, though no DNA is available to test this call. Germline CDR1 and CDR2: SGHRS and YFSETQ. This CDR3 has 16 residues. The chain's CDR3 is CASSLGRLAGTGELFF.

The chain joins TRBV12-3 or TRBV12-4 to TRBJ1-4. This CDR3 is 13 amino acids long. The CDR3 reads CASSFLTNEKLFF.

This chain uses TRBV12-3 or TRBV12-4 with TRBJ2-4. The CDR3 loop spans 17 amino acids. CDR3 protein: CASSLAGQFLAKNIQYF.

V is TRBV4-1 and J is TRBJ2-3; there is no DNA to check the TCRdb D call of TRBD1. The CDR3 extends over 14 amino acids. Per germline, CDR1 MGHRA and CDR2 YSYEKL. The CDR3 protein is CASVQVAGTDTQYF.